This TCR beta chain was recorded in a study of T cell changes during pregnancy in multiple sclerosis. Trimming left V 4 bases short and J 1 base short, with 19 bases between. Germline CDR1 reads LNHNV; CDR2 reads YYDKDF (reference sequence). The CDR3 runs to 17 residues. Some clones are missing from TCRdb's copy, which holds only in-frame ones; the method was immunoSEQ multiplex PCR. Seen here are tens of thousands of clones, almost 95% observed once, and the top ten hold roughly 3%. This TCR was recovered from a female donor in good health, enrolled as a control in a pregnancy study. Sequences were derived from peripheral blood, sampled in the third trimester of pregnancy. The chain combines TRBV15 with TRBJ1-1; maybe TRBD1 (6 bases). CDR3 nucleotide sequence: TGTGCCACCAGCATGATCGGTTGGGGACAAGAGAACACTGAAGCTTTCTTT. Residues: CATSMIGWGQENTEAFF. Variable domain in full (rest from reference TRBV15 and TRBJ1-1): DAMVIQNPRYQVTQFGKPVTLSCSQTLNHNVMYWYQQKSSQAPKLLFHYYDKDFNNEADTPDNFQSRRPNTSFCFLDIRSPGLGDTAMYLCATSMIGWGQENTEAFFGQGTRLTVV.